This T cell receptor beta chain is from a study of TIL therapy for anti-PD-1-resistant metastatic lung cancer. Study background: Median patient age was approximately 58, ranging about 38-80 years. Most patients had lung adenocarcinoma; several tumors were EGFR-mutant, two ALK-rearranged; half smoked currently or formerly. Tumors carried a median about 1.5 non-synonymous mutations per megabase.

The CDR3 extends over 15 amino acids. The germline gives CDR1 SGHDT, CDR2 YYEEEE. Trimming took 3 bases from V and 4 from J, leaving 16 bases between them. Time point reported: pre-treatment sample, taken before nivolumab and TIL therapy. Stage 4 NSCLC adults joined between October 2017 and January 2020. Sequencing used immunoSEQ v3. Profiled with immunoSEQ multiplex PCR; TCRdb holds only in-frame clones, not every one. The data hold tens of thousands of clones, with approximately 79% observed a single time. The specimen was blood, collected at baseline. This clonotype was sampled from a woman aged 25 to 80 with non-small cell lung cancer. The V call is TRBV5-6, the J call TRBJ1-2; D gene uncertain. This CDR3 is CASSSYDRTLYGYTF. Here the CDR3 DNA reads TGTGCCAGCAGCTCCTACGACCGAACCCTCTATGGCTACACCTTC.